These T cell receptor beta chains were read from a single sample in a study of Tregs in tolerant kidney transplant recipients. TCRdb's copy holds only in-frame clones and misses some; the assay was immunoSEQ multiplex PCR. Among 200,000 to 300,000 clones listed, about four fifths were seen once. Sequencing was carried out using CD4+ T cells from blood. These receptors came from a human donor in good health. Each CDR3 is given with its conserved first and last residue. The D gene is left open where the match is weak. Size is stated for part of the rows, as once, few or many counts, or as a class when the clone is expanded.

.	TRBJ2-7	.	TRBV12-2	TGTGCAAGTCGCTTGGGTAGCGGGTCCTACGAGCAGTACTTC	CASRLGSGSYEQYF
few	TRBJ1-6	.	TRBV9	TGTGCCAGCAGCGTAGGCGGCAGGGAGGAATCCTATAATTCACCCCTCCACTTT	CASSVGGREESYNSPLHF
.	TRBJ2-5	.	TRBV9	TGTGCCAGCAGCGTAGTGGGGAGAATGGGAGAGACCCAGTACTTC	CASSVVGRMGETQYF
many	TRBJ1-2	TRBD1	TRBV7-9	TGTGCCAGCAGCTTAGGACAGGGTTTTGGCTACACCTTC	CASSLGQGFGYTF
.	TRBJ1-2	.	TRBV4-2	TGTGCCAGCAGCCAAGACGGTCGGGGCTACACCTTC	CASSQDGRGYTF
few	TRBJ1-1	.	TRBV6-1	TGTGCCAGCAGTGCGAGACAGGTGGACACTGAAGCTTTCTTT	CASSARQVDTEAFF
.	TRBJ2-7	TRBD1	TRBV6-5	TGTGCCAGCAAAGGGGGGACAGGGAGCTCCTACGAGCAGTACTTC	CASKGGTGSSYEQYF
.	TRBJ1-1	.	TRBV7-2	TGTGCCAGCAGCTTAGGCTTCAGGAGCACTGAAGCTTTCTTT	CASSLGFRSTEAFF
.	TRBJ1-1	TRBD1	TRBV5-4	TGTGCCAGCAGCCCCTCGACAGGGGTCACTGAAGCTTTCTTT	CASSPSTGVTEAFF
.	TRBJ2-3	.	TRBV7-2	TGTGCCAGCAGCTTAGACGGGGGCCGCCCAGATACGCAGTATTTT	CASSLDGGRPDTQYF
.	TRBJ2-1	TRBD2	TRBV7-9	TGTGCCAGCAGCTTTTTAGCGGGGGGGCATGAGCAGTTCTTC	CASSFLAGGHEQFF
.	TRBJ2-7	.	TRBV2	TGTGCCAGCAGTGCTGAGATCGGTCCATACGAGCAGTACTTC	CASSAEIGPYEQYF
.	TRBJ1-1	TRBD1	TRBV5-4	TGTGCCAGCAGCTTGGGTACAGGGGGAAACACTGAAGCTTTCTTT	CASSLGTGGNTEAFF
once	TRBJ1-5	.	TRBV10-3	TGTGCCATCAGTGAGACAGGGACAAGTCAGCCCCAGCATTTT	CAISETGTSQPQHF
.	TRBJ2-4	.	TRBV5-4	TGTGCCAGCAGCTACCGACAGACCTGGGGAAACATTCAGTACTTC	CASSYRQTWGNIQYF
once	TRBJ2-3	.	TRBV2	TGTGCCAGCAGTCCAGACAGACCAGCGTTAGATACGCAGTATTTT	CASSPDRPALDTQYF
.	TRBJ2-7	.	TRBV5-1	TGCGCCAGCAGCTGGGAGGACTCCTACGAGCAGTACTTC	CASSWEDSYEQYF
once	TRBJ2-7	.	TRBV6-5	TGTGCCAGCAGAGAGTTGGGCAGCTCCTCCTACGAGCAGTACTTC	CASRELGSSSYEQYF
.	TRBJ2-4	.	TRBV4-1	TGCGCCAGCAGCCGGGCAGGCGGATACAAAAACATTCAGTACTTC	CASSRAGGYKNIQYF
.	TRBJ2-4	.	TRBV2	TGTGCCATGGAGGGGTTAGCCAAAAACATTCAGTACTTC	CAMEGLAKNIQYF
.	TRBJ2-7	TRBD2	TRBV5-4	TGTGCCAGCAGCTTCGGACTAGGTACGCACGAGCAGTACTTC	CASSFGLGTHEQYF
.	TRBJ2-5	.	TRBV21-1	TGTGCCAGCAGTCCGGCAGGACTAGCGGTACGGGGCAAAGAGACCCAGTACTTC	CASSPAGLAVRGKETQYF
.	TRBJ2-7	TRBD2	TRBV6-5	TGTGCCAGCAGTTACACCAATAGCGGGAGGAACGAGCAGTACTTC	CASSYTNSGRNEQYF
once	TRBJ1-2	.	TRBV29-1	TGCAGCGTTGACCGTTCGGGGGCCTGGGGCTACACCTTC	CSVDRSGAWGYTF
.	TRBJ1-5	.	TRBV6-1	TGTGCCAGCAGTCTCAGGGGTAATCAGCCCCAGCATTTT	CASSLRGNQPQHF
few	TRBJ1-2	.	TRBV30	TGTGCCTGGAGAGCAATCCACCGGGGGAACTATGGCTACACCTTC	CAWRAIHRGNYGYTF
.	TRBJ2-7	.	TRBV6-1	TGTGCCAGCAGAGACAAACCCACCGAGCAGTACTTC	CASRDKPTEQYF
few	TRBJ1-5	TRBD1	TRBV19	TGTGCCAGTAGTATACACAGGGACAGGGGGCCTCAGCCCCAGCATTTT	CASSIHRDRGPQPQHF
once	TRBJ2-1	TRBD2	TRBV7-8	TGTGCCAGCAGTAAGCGGGAGGGCCGAAATAATGAGCAGTTCTTC	CASSKREGRNNEQFF
.	TRBJ2-5	.	TRBV20-1	TGCAGTGCGCTGAAAGAGACCCAGTACTTC	CSALKETQYF